What follows is one T cell receptor beta chain and its context. The target antigen is unknown. The CDR3 is 15 residues long. In germline, CDR1 is LGHNA, CDR2 YSLEER. Trimming took 4 bases from V and 3 from J, leaving 15 bases between them. The PCR was carried out with 60 Vbeta primers and 13 Jbeta primers. Repertoires were generated with immunoSEQ multiplex PCR, while TCRdb's copy carries only in-frame clones and drops some. In the table there are approximately 100,000 clones, 70% to 85% of which are singletons. This specimen comes from a study of cytomegalovirus exposure and HLA in healthy donors. Whole-study findings and limits: A prior analysis recorded that most TCR beta V segments were productive about 87% or about 30% of the time. With high specificity and sensitivity, the classifier reportedly diagnosed cytomegalovirus status. In presence/absence analyses, roughly uniform sequencing depth across donors was assumed.

The sample comprised PBMCs. V is TRBV4-3 and J is TRBJ1-1, with D possibly TRBD1 on 6 matching bases. The TCR comes from a boy aged 5 to 17 in good health and CMV-seronegative. DNA for the CDR3: TGCGCCAGCAGCCTAAGGAGGACAGCTGACACTGAAGCTTTCTTT. Its protein product is CASSLRRTADTEAFF.